A single sample is the source of the 31 T cell receptor beta chains below, sequenced in a study of CXCR3-negative and CXCR3-positive naive CD8 T cells. Findings and caveats of the study: For CXCR3-positive naive cells, TRB CDR3s were more hydrophobic than those of CXCR3-negative naive cells.

The method, 5' RACE with UMI labels, was used to prepare the TRB cDNA libraries. TCRdb re-called the 5' RACE reads and catalogs CDR3 proteins one per entry, DNA excluded. This sample contains tens of thousands of distinct CDR3 sequences. Their target antigens are unknown. Sequencing used naive CXCR3+ CD8+ T cells from blood. The subset is: CD45RO-CCR7+CD27+CD95- naive CD8+ T cells expressing CXCR3 (TNR3+). The receptors stem from a human donor in good health. Some clones in this sample may be carry-over from other donors' samples.

This chain joins TRBV4-1 and TRBJ2-2; TCRdb selects TRBD1, and the lack of DNA leaves this call unchecked. The CDR3 spans 15 residues. CDR1 MGHRA and CDR2 YSYEKL come from the germline V gene. The CDR3 reads CASSPSTGLTGELFF.

This chain links TRBV6-6 with TRBJ1-1. This CDR3 has 12 residues. Germline V gives CDR1 MNHNY, CDR2 SVGAGI (reference sequence). The CDR3 sequence is CASSPPEFEAFF.

CDR3 residues: CASSGQGSSYEQYF. V usage is TRBV5-1 and J usage is TRBJ2-7; the D gene TCRdb calls, TRBD1, cannot be checked with no DNA. Germline CDR1 and CDR2: SGHRS and YFSETQ. The CDR3 sequence is 14 residues long. The whole variable domain, filled in from reference TRBV5-1 and TRBJ2-7, reads KAGVTQTPRYLIKTRGQQVTLSCSPISGHRSVSWYQQTPGQGLQFLFEYFSETQRNKGNFPGRFSGRQFSNSRSEMNVSTLELGDSALYLCASSGQGSSYEQYFGPGTRLTVT.

The J gene is TRBJ2-7, the V gene TRBV29-1; as DNA is missing, the TRBD1 call by TCRdb cannot be tested. Germline V gene lookup returns CDR1 SQVTM and CDR2 ANQGSEA. The CDR3 has 14 residues. The CDR3: CSVGTGLGLYEQYF.

V is TRBV20-1 and J is TRBJ2-2; TCRdb's D call, TRBD2, is unchecked because there is no DNA. The CDR3 sequence is 18 residues long. The germline CDR1 and CDR2 sequences are DFQATT and SNEGSKA (reference sequence). The CDR3: CSARDTLAGEVNTGELFF.

This rearrangement joins TRBV4-3 to TRBJ2-1; the TCRdb D gene call, TRBD2, has no DNA to confirm it. Germline CDR1 and CDR2: LGHNA and YSLEER. CDR3 size: 17 residues. The CDR3 sequence is CASSQDHERGIYNEQFF.

The chain has TRBV3-1 and TRBJ2-7; without DNA, the TCRdb call of TRBD1 cannot be checked. Germline CDR1 reads LGHDT; CDR2 reads YNNKEL (reference sequence). The CDR3 is made up of 13 amino acids. The CDR3 spells CASSQDEGHEQYF.

The chain combines TRBV7-9 with TRBJ2-7; checking the TCRdb D call of TRBD1 is not possible without DNA. Per the germline V gene, CDR1 is SEHNR and CDR2 is FQNEAQ (reference sequence). The CDR3 is made up of 15 amino acids. CDR3 in amino acids: CASSSRRGIYYEQYF. The variable domain in full, completed from reference TRBV7-9 and TRBJ2-7, reads DTGVSQNPRHKITKRGQNVTFRCDPISEHNRLYWYRQTLGQGPEFLTYFQNEAQLEKSRLLSDRFSAERPKGSFSTLEIQRTEQGDSAMYLCASSSRRGIYYEQYFGPGTRLTVT.

This chain connects TRBV7-3 to TRBJ1-2; lacking DNA, the TRBD1 call made by TCRdb goes unchecked. Germline V lookup: CDR1 SGHTA, CDR2 FQGTGA. The CDR3 is 14 amino acids. CDR3 residues: CASSLADRASGYTF.

This chain links TRBV14 with TRBJ2-1; TCRdb outputs TRBD1, but without DNA this stays unchecked. Germline V gene data show CDR1 as SGHDN and CDR2 as FVKESK. The CDR3 extends over 16 amino acids. This chain's CDR3 is CASSLPGGHLWNEQFF.

The rearrangement links TRBV20-1 to TRBJ2-7; as DNA is missing, the TRBD1 call by TCRdb cannot be tested. This CDR3 has 13 residues. Germline CDR1 DFQATT, CDR2 SNEGSKA (reference sequence). This CDR3 is CSARSGVNDEQYF.

CDR3 sequence reads: CASSQGLTHYNEQFF. This chain joins TRBV14 and TRBJ2-1. Germline V gene data show CDR1 as SGHDN and CDR2 as FVKESK. The CDR3 consists of 15 residues. Using reference TRBV14 and TRBJ2-1 for the parts outside the CDR3, the full variable domain is EAGVTQFPSHSVIEKGQTVTLRCDPISGHDNLYWYRRVMGKEIKFLLHFVKESKQDESGMPNNRFLAERTGGTYSTLKVQPAELEDSGVYFCASSQGLTHYNEQFFGPGTRLTVL.

V and J are TRBV27 and TRBJ2-7. The CDR3 is 14 residues long. The germline CDR1 and CDR2 sequences are MNHEY and SMNVEV (reference sequence). CDR3 sequence: CASSYQGSSYEQYF.

The rearrangement links TRBV13 to TRBJ2-2. The CDR3 totals 14 residues. Germline V CDR1 and CDR2: PRHDT, FYEKMQ (reference sequence). This chain's CDR3 is CASSPYRNTGELFF.

This chain links TRBV4-2 with TRBJ2-5; TCRdb lists TRBD2, though no DNA is available to test this call. In germline, CDR1 is LGHNA, CDR2 YNFKEQ. This CDR3 is 15 amino acids long. CDR3: CASSQAPSGQETQYF.

The chain is built from TRBV29-1 and TRBJ2-3. The germline gives CDR1 SQVTM, CDR2 ANQGSEA. There are 14 residues in the CDR3. The CDR3 loop reads CSVHTQDSTDTQYF.

This chain links TRBV18 with TRBJ1-1. CDR1 is KGHSH, CDR2 LQKENI, per germline. The CDR3 covers 12 residues. CDR3 sequence: CASSPILTEAFF.

The CDR3 protein is CASSQDGTSPPFPKNIQYF. The V gene is TRBV4-1, the J gene TRBJ2-4; the TCRdb D gene call, TRBD2, has no DNA to confirm it. The CDR3 has 19 amino acids. The germline gives CDR1 MGHRA, CDR2 YSYEKL.

The V and J genes are TRBV12-5 and TRBJ1-1; the TCRdb call, TRBD1, lacks DNA for checking. The CDR3 totals 14 residues. Germline-derived CDR1 and CDR2 are LGHNT and FRNRAP. The CDR3 is CASGLAGSYTEAFF.

The chain joins TRBV7-9 to TRBJ2-1. Looked up from germline, CDR1 is SEHNR and CDR2 is FQNEAQ (reference sequence). The CDR3 is made up of 16 amino acids. The CDR3 here is CASSRVMTGFGYEQFF.

The chain uses TRBV14 and TRBJ1-3; the D gene TCRdb calls, TRBD1, cannot be checked with no DNA. CDR1 SGHDN and CDR2 FVKESK come from the germline V gene. The CDR3 consists of 17 residues. The CDR3: CASSPAPGDLSGNTIYF.

The gene calls are TRBV6-1 and TRBJ2-1. The CDR3 is 14 residues long. Per germline, CDR1 MNHNS and CDR2 SASEGT. CDR3 region: CASMSESSYNEQFF.

The rearrangement links TRBV28 to TRBJ2-5; checking the TCRdb D call of TRBD1 is not possible without DNA. This CDR3 is built from 14 residues. The germline gives CDR1 MDHEN, CDR2 SYDVKM. The CDR3: CASSADRGKETQYF.

The rearrangement links TRBV7-9 to TRBJ2-7; absent DNA, TCRdb's TRBD1 call cannot be checked. This CDR3 is 14 amino acids long. CDR1 SEHNR and CDR2 FQNEAQ come from the germline V gene (reference sequence). CDR3 sequence reads: CASSFGGDPYEQYF.

The chain couples TRBV29-1 to TRBJ2-3; the D call from TCRdb, TRBD1, cannot be confirmed without DNA. The germline gives CDR1 SQVTM, CDR2 ANQGSEA. CDR3 size: 16 residues. CDR3 loop: CSVDSAGGQSTDTQYF.

V gene TRBV12-5 combines with J gene TRBJ2-1; TCRdb returns TRBD2, unconfirmable since there is no DNA. The CDR3 runs to 18 residues. CDR1 is LGHNT and CDR2 is FRNRAP in the germline V gene. CDR3 sequence: CASGLAGLAGYPGDEQFF.

According to its frequency, this clonotype is medium-sized. The V call is TRBV24-1, the J call TRBJ2-6. CDR1 and CDR2 from the germline V gene are KGHDR and SFDVKD. The CDR3 loop spans 14 amino acids. This chain's CDR3 is CATRGTTGANVLTF.

This chain connects TRBV29-1 to TRBJ1-1. CDR3 size: 11 residues. Germline loops: CDR1 SQVTM, CDR2 ANQGSEA. CDR3 protein: CSVALNTEAFF.

The chain carries TRBV29-1 and TRBJ1-1. CDR1 and CDR2 (germline): SQVTM, ANQGSEA. The CDR3 extends over 11 amino acids. The CDR3 here is CSVESQKGAFF.

V gene TRBV29-1 combines with J gene TRBJ1-2. The CDR3 consists of 15 residues. Germline V gives CDR1 SQVTM, CDR2 ANQGSEA. The CDR3 spells CSVKALRQENYGYTF.

This chain connects TRBV19 to TRBJ2-5; TCRdb names TRBD1, which stays unverified in the absence of DNA. CDR3 length: 19 residues. Germline V lookup: CDR1 LNHDA, CDR2 SQIVND (reference sequence). CDR3 in amino acids: CASSIARTGGYFDQETQYF.